The 21 T cell receptor beta chains below come from one sample, sequenced in a study of graft-versus-host responses after intestinal transplantation. Their antigens remain unidentified. Data came from immunoSEQ multiplex PCR; TCRdb stores just in-frame clones and leaves some out. Of under 95,000 clones listed, roughly 80% are singletons. Sequencing was performed on unstimulated CD4+ T cells sorted from spleen or lymph node cells, taken before intestinal transplant. The receptors were sampled from a human donor who received an intestinal transplant.

The CDR3 loop is CASSIGGLDPSYEQYF. In DNA, the CDR3 is TGTGCCAGTAGTATAGGGGGACTGGATCCCTCCTACGAGCAGTACTTC. V gene TRBV19 combines with J gene TRBJ2-7, with TRBD2 as a possible D gene (6 bases). V dropped 1 base and J dropped 0 bases, with 13 bases sitting between them. CDR1 LNHDA and CDR2 SQIVND come from the germline V gene (reference sequence). CDR3 size: 16 residues.

The chain has TRBV14 and TRBJ1-2; TRBD1 might be the D (5 bases). V was cut by 1 base and J by 4 bases, with 13 bases left in between. Germline CDR1 reads SGHDN; CDR2 reads FVKESK. This CDR3 has 15 residues. The CDR3 DNA is TGTGCCAGCAGCCAAGGCCGGGACTATGGCTATGGCTACACCTTC. It specifies CASSQGRDYGYGYTF.

The chain uses TRBV5-1 and TRBJ1-5, with TRBD1 matching 11 bases. V gave up 5 bases and J gave up 3 bases; unmatched junction bases: 7. This CDR3 spans 16 amino acids. Per germline, CDR1 SGHRS and CDR2 YFSETQ. CDR3 region: CASRPGTGGFNQPQHF. DNA for the CDR3: TGCGCCAGCAGACCCGGGACAGGGGGGTTCAATCAGCCCCAGCATTTT.

The V call is TRBV2, the J call TRBJ1-5; D call uncertain. Per germline, CDR1 SNHLY and CDR2 FYNNEI. The CDR3 length is 15 residues. Trimming stripped 7 bases from V and 2 bases from J, with 15 bases between. CDR3 loop: CASTGSLGGNQPQHF. The CDR3 DNA reads as TGTGCCAGCACTGGTTCTCTGGGCGGCAATCAGCCCCAGCATTTT.

This chain joins TRBV29-1 and TRBJ2-7; 7 bases agree with TRBD2. V lost 6 bases and J lost 3; bases outside the gene matches: 5. The germline V gene has CDR1 SQVTM and CDR2 ANQGSEA. The CDR3 spans 12 residues. CDR3 nucleotides: TGCAGCGTCCTGACTAGCAGCTACGAGCAGTACTTC. Protein sequence: CSVLTSSYEQYF.

The CDR3 region is CASSLGGTGRDTQYF. CDR3 sequence (DNA): TGTGCCAGCAGCTTGGGGGGGACAGGAAGAGATACGCAGTATTTT. The rearrangement joins TRBV5-4 to TRBJ2-3; TRBD1 matches 8 bases. With V trimmed by 0 bases and J by 5 bases, 5 bases remained unmatched. The germline CDR1 and CDR2 sequences are SGHNT and YYREEE (reference sequence). This CDR3 is 15 amino acids long.

The J gene is TRBJ2-1, the V gene TRBV7-2; 11 nucleotides align to TRBD2. Germline values: CDR1 SGHTA, CDR2 FQGNSA. Trimming took 2 bases from V and 4 from J; bases not matched to a gene: 1. This CDR3 comprises 15 residues. The CDR3, as DNA: TGTGCCAGCAGCTTATCTAGCGGGGGGTACAATGAGCAGTTCTTC. It is translated as CASSLSSGGYNEQFF. Full variable domain (rest looked up from reference TRBV7-2 and TRBJ2-1): GAGVSQSPSNKVTEKGKDVELRCDPISGHTALYWYRQSLGQGLEFLIYFQGNSAPDKSGLPSDRFSAERTGGSVSTLTIQRTQQEDSAVYLCASSLSSGGYNEQFFGPGTRLTVL.

The chain employs TRBV5-4 and TRBJ2-3; 7 nucleotides agree with TRBD2. Germline loops: CDR1 SGHNT, CDR2 YYREEE (reference sequence). V lost 5 bases and J lost 2; bases outside the gene matches: 5. The CDR3 length is 14 residues. In DNA, the CDR3 is TGTGCCAGCAGGCATACTAGCGCCACAGATACGCAGTATTTT. Protein: CASRHTSATDTQYF.

Only one count was recorded for this clone. The sample has other DNA sequences that encode this CDR3 too. This CDR3 reads CASSQFDRGAGGYTF. In DNA, the CDR3 is TGTGCCAGTAGCCAATTTGACAGGGGAGCCGGTGGCTACACCTTC. The V gene is TRBV5-6, the J gene TRBJ1-2; 8 bases line up with TRBD1. This CDR3 contains 15 residues. Germline-derived CDR1 and CDR2 are SGHDT and YYEEEE. V lost 8 bases, J lost 7 bases, and 16 bases stayed unmatched.

The chain employs TRBV28 and TRBJ2-7; D is undetermined. This CDR3 has 14 residues. Germline assignment: CDR1 MDHEN and CDR2 SYDVKM. Trimming shortened V by 0 bases and J by 2 bases, and 8 bases separated the two germline ends. CDR3 in DNA: TGTGCCAGCAGTTTATGGGTGGCCGCCTACGAGCAGTACTTC. It specifies CASSLWVAAYEQYF. Full variable domain (rest looked up from reference TRBV28 and TRBJ2-7): DVKVTQSSRYLVKRTGEKVFLECVQDMDHENMFWYRQDPGLGLRLIYFSYDVKMKEKGDIPEGYSVSREKKERFSLILESASTNQTSMYLCASSLWVAAYEQYFGPGTRLTVT.

This chain uses TRBV28 with TRBJ1-2, with TRBD1 as a possible D gene (6 bases). Deletions cut 4 bases from V and 8 bases from J, with 20 bases between. CDR1 and CDR2 (germline): MDHEN, SYDVKM. The CDR3 runs to 15 residues. The CDR3 here is CASSSPWGRSRGYTF. CDR3 nucleotides: TGTGCCAGCAGTTCCCCCTGGGGGCGATCGAGAGGCTACACCTTC.

The chain is built from TRBV5-4 and TRBJ2-6; TRBD1 matches 9 bases. Germline CDR1 and CDR2: SGHNT and YYREEE (reference sequence). The CDR3 consists of 17 residues. With 4 bases clipped from V and 1 base from J, the junction kept 6 bases outside the gene matches. CDR3 loop: CASSTGTGRSGANVLTF. CDR3 coding DNA: TGTGCCAGCAGCACCGGGACAGGGAGGTCTGGGGCCAACGTCCTGACTTTC.

V and J are TRBV29-1 and TRBJ2-1; 7 bases are a match to TRBD1. Trimming took 3 bases from V and 5 from J; bases not matched to a gene: 7. CDR3 length: 14 residues. Germline V gene data show CDR1 as SQVTM and CDR2 as ANQGSEA. The CDR3 is CSVERGTDDNEQFF. The CDR3 DNA reads as TGCAGCGTTGAGAGGGGGACAGACGACAATGAGCAGTTCTTC.

This clone has just a few counts. V is TRBV6-1 and J is TRBJ2-7, with 7 bases identical to TRBD1. V was pared by 6 bases and J by 3 bases, with 8 bases of the junction left unmatched. The CDR3 contains 14 residues. CDR1 is MNHNS and CDR2 is SASEGT in the germline V gene. The CDR3: CASRALGQIYEQYF. CDR3 sequence (DNA): TGTGCCAGCAGAGCGTTGGGACAGATCTACGAGCAGTACTTC.

The chain recombines TRBV11-2 with TRBJ2-7, with TRBD2 identical over 9 bases. Germline lookup yields CDR1 SGHAT and CDR2 FQNNGV. This CDR3 region has 15 residues. Trimming at V came to 1 base and at J to 4 bases, leaving 5 bases not matched to a gene. CDR3 loop: CASSLASSGEYEQYF. The CDR3 DNA reads TGTGCCAGCAGCTTAGCCTCTAGCGGGGAATACGAGCAGTACTTC.

The rearrangement links TRBV5-1 to TRBJ2-1; a possible D gene is TRBD1 (6 bases). CDR1 is SGHRS, CDR2 YFSETQ, per germline. The length of the CDR3 is 15 residues. Between the trimmed V and J ends, which lost 0 bases and 2 bases, there was a span of 9 bases. The CDR3 region has the DNA TGCGCCAGCAGCTTGGGGGGGACAACCTACAATGAGCAGTTCTTC. The encoded protein is CASSLGGTTYNEQFF.

This clone appeared a few times. An end of the junction does not agree with germline; a read error may underlie this. V is TRBV2 and J is TRBJ1-2; 11 bases align to TRBD1. Germline CDR1 SNHLY, CDR2 FYNNEI. The CDR3 spans 15 residues. This chain's CDR3 is CASSQEGPGQGALGF. CDR3 in DNA: TGTGCCAGCAGTCAGGAGGGTCCAGGACAGGGGGCTCTCGGTTTC.

V is TRBV5-4 and J is TRBJ1-4; 7 positions match TRBD1. The CDR3 extends over 14 amino acids. The trim removed 3 bases at V and 7 bases at J, leaving 6 bases unmatched. CDR1 is SGHNT and CDR2 is YYREEE in the germline V gene (reference sequence). The CDR3 is CASSSGGVGEKLFF. CDR3 nucleotide sequence: TGTGCCAGCAGCTCAGGGGGTGTCGGTGAAAAACTGTTTTTT.

The chain recombines TRBV18 with TRBJ1-1; 8 nucleotides line up with TRBD1. The trim removed 1 base at V and 3 bases at J, leaving 1 base unmatched. Germline CDR1 and CDR2: KGHSH and LQKENI. This CDR3 has 14 amino acids. CDR3 amino acids: CASSPLTGDTEAFF. CDR3 DNA: TGTGCCAGCTCACCACTGACAGGGGACACTGAAGCTTTCTTT.

This clone has just one count. The V and J genes are TRBV28 and TRBJ2-7; 9 nucleotides align to TRBD2. Germline CDR1 and CDR2: MDHEN and SYDVKM. J gave up 7 bases and V 10 bases, and 8 bases lay outside the gene matches. This CDR3 region has 12 residues. As DNA, the CDR3 is TGTGCCACGGGCGGGAGGGCGAGGGAGCAGTACTTC. As protein: CATGGRAREQYF.

The rearrangement links TRBV28 to TRBJ2-1; 8 bases align to TRBD2. The CDR3 spans 16 residues. Unmatched junction bases numbered 8, after V lost 6 bases and J lost 1 base. CDR1 is MDHEN, CDR2 SYDVKM, per germline. CDR3 residues: CASRAVAGNSYNEQFF. CDR3 DNA sequence: TGTGCCAGCAGGGCCGTAGCGGGAAATTCCTACAATGAGCAGTTCTTC.